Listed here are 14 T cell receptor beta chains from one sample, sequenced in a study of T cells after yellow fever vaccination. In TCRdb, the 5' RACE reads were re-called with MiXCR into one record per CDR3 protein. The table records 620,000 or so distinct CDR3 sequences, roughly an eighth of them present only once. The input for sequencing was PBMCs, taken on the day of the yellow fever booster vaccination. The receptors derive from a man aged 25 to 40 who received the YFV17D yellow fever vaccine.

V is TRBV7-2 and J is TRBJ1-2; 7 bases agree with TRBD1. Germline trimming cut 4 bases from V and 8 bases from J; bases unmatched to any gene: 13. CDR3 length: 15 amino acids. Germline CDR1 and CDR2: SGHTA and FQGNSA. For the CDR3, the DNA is TGTGCCAGCAGCTCGTCGCCGGACAGGACAAGGGGCTACACCTTC. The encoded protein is CASSSSPDRTRGYTF.

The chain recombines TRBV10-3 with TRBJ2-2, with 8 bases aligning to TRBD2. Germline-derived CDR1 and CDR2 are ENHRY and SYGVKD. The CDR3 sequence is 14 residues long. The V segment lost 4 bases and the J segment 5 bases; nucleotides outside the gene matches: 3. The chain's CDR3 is CAISVREGTGELFF. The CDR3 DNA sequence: TGTGCCATCAGTGTACGGGAGGGGACCGGGGAGCTGTTTTTT.

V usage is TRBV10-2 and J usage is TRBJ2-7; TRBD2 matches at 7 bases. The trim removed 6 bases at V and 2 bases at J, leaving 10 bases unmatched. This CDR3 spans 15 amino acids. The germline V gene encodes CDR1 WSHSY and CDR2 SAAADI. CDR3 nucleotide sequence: TGCGCCAGCAGGGGGGAGGGGAGTCTTACCTACGAGCAGTACTTC. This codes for CASRGEGSLTYEQYF.

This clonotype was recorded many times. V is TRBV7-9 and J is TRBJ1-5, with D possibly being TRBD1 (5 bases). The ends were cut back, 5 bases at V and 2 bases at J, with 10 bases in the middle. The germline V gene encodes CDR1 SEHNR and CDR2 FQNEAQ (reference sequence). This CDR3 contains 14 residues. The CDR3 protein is CASSLGGGNQPQHF. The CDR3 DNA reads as TGTGCCAGCAGCCTCGGGGGGGGCAATCAGCCCCAGCATTTT.

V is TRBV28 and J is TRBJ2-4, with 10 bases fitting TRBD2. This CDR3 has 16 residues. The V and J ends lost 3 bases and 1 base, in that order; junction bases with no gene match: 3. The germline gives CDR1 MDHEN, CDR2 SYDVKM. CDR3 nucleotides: TGTGCCAGCAGTTTCCTAGCGGGAGCGGCCAAAAACATTCAGTACTTC. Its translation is CASSFLAGAAKNIQYF.

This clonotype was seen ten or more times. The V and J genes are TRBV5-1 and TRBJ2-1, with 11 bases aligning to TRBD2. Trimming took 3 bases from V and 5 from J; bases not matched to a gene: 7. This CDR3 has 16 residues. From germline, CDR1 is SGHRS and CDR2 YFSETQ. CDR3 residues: CASSYLAGGLDNEQFF. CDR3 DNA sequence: TGCGCCAGCAGCTACTTAGCGGGAGGGTTAGACAATGAGCAGTTCTTC.

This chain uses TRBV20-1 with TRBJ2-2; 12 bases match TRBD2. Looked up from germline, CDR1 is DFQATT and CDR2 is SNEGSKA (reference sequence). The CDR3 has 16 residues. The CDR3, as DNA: TGCTGCGCACCGGGACTAGCGGGTCGGGGAACCGGGGAGCTGTTTTTT. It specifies CCAPGLAGRGTGELFF.

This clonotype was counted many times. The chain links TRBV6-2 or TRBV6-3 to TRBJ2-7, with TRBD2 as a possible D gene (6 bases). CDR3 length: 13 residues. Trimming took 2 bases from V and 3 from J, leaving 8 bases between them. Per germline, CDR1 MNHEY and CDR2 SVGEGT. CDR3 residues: CASSYRRDYEQYF. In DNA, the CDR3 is TGTGCCAGCAGTTACCGGAGGGACTACGAGCAGTACTTC.

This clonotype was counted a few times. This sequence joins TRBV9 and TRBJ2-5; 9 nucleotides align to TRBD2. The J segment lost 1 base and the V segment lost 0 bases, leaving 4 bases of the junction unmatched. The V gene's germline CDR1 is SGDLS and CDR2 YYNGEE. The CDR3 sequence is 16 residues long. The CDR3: CASSVALREGQETQYF. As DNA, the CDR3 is TGTGCCAGCAGCGTAGCTTTGCGGGAGGGCCAAGAGACCCAGTACTTC.

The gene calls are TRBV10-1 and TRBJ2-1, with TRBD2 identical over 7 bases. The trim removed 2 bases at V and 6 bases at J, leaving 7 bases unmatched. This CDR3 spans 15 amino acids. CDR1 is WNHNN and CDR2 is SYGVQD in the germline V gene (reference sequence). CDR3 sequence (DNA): TGCGCCAGCAGTGAGACTAGCGTATCTTCCAATGAGCAGTTCTTC. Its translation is CASSETSVSSNEQFF.

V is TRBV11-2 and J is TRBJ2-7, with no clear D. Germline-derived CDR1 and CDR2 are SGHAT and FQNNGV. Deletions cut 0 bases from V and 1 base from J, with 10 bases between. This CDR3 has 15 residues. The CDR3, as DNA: TGTGCCAGCAGCTTAGATCCCGGCATATCCTACGAGCAGTACTTC. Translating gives CASSLDPGISYEQYF.

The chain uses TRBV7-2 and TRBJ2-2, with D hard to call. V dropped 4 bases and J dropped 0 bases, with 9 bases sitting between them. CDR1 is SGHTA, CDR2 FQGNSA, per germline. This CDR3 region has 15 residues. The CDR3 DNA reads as TGTGCCAGCAGCTCTGAGGTGGCGAACACCGGGGAGCTGTTTTTT. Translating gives CASSSEVANTGELFF.

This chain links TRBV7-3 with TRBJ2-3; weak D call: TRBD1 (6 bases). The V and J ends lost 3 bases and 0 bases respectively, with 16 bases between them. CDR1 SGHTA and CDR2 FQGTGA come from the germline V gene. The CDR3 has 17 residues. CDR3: CASSFTSTGPSTDTQYF. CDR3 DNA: TGTGCCAGCAGCTTTACGTCGACAGGTCCTAGCACAGATACGCAGTATTTT.

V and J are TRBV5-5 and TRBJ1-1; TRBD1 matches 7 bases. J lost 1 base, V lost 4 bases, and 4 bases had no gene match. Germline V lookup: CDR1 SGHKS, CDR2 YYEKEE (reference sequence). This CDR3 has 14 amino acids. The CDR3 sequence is CASSEHRGNTEAFF. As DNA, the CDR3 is TGTGCCAGCAGCGAACACAGGGGGAACACTGAAGCTTTCTTT.